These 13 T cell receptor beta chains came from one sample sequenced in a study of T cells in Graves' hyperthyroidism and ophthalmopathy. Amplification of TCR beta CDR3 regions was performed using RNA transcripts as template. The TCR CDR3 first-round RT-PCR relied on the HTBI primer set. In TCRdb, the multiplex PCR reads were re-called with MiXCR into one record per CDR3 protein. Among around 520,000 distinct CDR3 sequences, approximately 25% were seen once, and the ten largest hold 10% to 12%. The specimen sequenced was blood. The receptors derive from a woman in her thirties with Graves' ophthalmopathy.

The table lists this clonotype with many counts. CDR3 sequence: CASSNTGTGSPYTF. The CDR3 DNA follows: TGTGCCAGCAGCAACACCGGGACAGGGAGTCCCTACACCTTC. The V gene is TRBV9, the J gene TRBJ1-2; TRBD1 matches at 9 bases. The CDR3 is 14 amino acids. V lost 4 bases and J lost 10; bases outside the gene matches: 11. Germline CDR1 is SGDLS and CDR2 is YYNGEE.

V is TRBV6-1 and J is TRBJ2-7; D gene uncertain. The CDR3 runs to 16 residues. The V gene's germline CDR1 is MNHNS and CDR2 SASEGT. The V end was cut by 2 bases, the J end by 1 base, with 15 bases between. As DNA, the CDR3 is TGTGCCAGCAGTGAAAGTAGTAGGGTGGGGTCCTACGAGCAGTACTTC. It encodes CASSESSRVGSYEQYF.

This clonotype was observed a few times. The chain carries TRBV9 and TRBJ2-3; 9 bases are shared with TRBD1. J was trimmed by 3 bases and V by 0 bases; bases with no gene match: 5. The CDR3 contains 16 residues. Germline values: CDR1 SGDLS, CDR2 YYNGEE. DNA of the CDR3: TGTGCCAGCAGCGTAGCCTTGGGACAGGGAACAGATACGCAGTATTTT. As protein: CASSVALGQGTDTQYF.

DNA for the CDR3: TGCGCCAGCAGTGAAGAGGCCCTAGATGGGACCCAGTACTTC. The encoded protein is CASSEEALDGTQYF. The rearrangement uses TRBV10-1 and TRBJ2-5; D gene uncertain. CDR1 and CDR2 from the germline V gene are WNHNN and SYGVQD (reference sequence). Trimming removed 3 bases from V and 7 bases from J, with 15 bases in between. The CDR3 extends over 14 amino acids.

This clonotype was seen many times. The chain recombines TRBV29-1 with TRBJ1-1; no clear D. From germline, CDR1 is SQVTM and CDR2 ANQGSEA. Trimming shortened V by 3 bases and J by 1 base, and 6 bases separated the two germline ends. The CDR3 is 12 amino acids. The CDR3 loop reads CSVDEQNTEAFF. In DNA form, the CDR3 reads TGCAGCGTTGATGAACAGAACACTGAAGCTTTCTTT.

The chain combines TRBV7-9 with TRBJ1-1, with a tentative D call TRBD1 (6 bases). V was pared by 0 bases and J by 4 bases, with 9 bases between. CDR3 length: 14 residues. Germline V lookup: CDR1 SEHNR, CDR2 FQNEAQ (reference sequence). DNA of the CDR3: TGTGCCAGCAGCTTAGCTCCAGGGGTCACTGAAGCTTTCTTT. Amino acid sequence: CASSLAPGVTEAFF.

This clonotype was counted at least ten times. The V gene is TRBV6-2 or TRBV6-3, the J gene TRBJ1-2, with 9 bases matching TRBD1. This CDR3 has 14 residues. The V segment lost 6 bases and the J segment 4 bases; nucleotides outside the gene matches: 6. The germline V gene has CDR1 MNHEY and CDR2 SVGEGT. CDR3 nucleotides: TGTGCCAGCAGACCCGGGACAGGGCTCTATGGCTACACCTTC. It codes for CASRPGTGLYGYTF.

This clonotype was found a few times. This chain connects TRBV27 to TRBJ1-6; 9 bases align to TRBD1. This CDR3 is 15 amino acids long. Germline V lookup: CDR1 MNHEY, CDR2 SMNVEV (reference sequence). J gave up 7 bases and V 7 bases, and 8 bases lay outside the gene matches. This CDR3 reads CASMETGTGNSPLHF. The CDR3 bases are TGTGCCAGCATGGAAACCGGGACAGGGAATTCACCCCTCCACTTT.

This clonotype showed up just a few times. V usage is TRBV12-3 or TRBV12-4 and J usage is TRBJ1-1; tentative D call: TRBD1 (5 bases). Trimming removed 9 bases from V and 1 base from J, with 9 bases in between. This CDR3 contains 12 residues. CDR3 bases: TGTGCCAGGGGACCGCCGAACACTGAAGCTTTCTTT. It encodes CARGPPNTEAFF.

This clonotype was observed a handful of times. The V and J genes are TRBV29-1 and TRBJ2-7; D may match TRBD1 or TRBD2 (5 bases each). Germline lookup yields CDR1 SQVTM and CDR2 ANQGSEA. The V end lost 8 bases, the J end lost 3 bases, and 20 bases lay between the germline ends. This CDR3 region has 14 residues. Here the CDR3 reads CSHTSGGGVYEQYF. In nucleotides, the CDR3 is TGCAGCCATACCTCTGGGGGTGGGGTCTACGAGCAGTACTTC.

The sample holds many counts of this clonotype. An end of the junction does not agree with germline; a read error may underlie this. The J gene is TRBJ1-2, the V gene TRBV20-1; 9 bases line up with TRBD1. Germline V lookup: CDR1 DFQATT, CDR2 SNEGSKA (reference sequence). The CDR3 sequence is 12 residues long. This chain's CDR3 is CSARDRGVDYTF. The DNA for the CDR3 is TGCAGTGCCAGAGACAGGGGGGTTGACTACACCTTC.

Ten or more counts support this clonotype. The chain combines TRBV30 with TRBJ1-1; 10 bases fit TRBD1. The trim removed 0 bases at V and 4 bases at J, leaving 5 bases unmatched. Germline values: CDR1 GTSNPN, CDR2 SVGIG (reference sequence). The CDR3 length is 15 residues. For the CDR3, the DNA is TGTGCCTGGAGTGTAGCGACAGGGGGCCCCACTGAAGCTTTCTTT. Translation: CAWSVATGGPTEAFF.

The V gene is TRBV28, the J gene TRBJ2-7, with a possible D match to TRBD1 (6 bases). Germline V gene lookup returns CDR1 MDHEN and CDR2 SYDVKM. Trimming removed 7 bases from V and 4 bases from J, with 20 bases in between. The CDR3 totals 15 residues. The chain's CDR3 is CASTPQGQNRYEQYF. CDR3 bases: TGTGCCAGCACTCCCCAAGGACAGAACCGGTACGAGCAGTACTTC. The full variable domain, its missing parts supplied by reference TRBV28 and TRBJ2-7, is DVKVTQSSRYLVKRTGEKVFLECVQDMDHENMFWYRQDPGLGLRLIYFSYDVKMKEKGDIPEGYSVSREKKERFSLILESASTNQTSMYLCASTPQGQNRYEQYFGPGTRLTVT.